Following are 24 T cell receptor beta chains from one sample sequenced in a study of blood T cell repertoires in COVID-19. Libraries were prepared by immunoSEQ multiplex PCR; TCRdb keeps only in-frame clonotypes and omits some of them. Counted here are about 140,000 clones, 60% to 85% occurring once; the ten biggest clones make up about 1.8%. Sequenced: peripheral blood. The receptors were sampled from a woman aged 55-70 years with acute or convalescent COVID-19.

The chain couples TRBV10-3 to TRBJ2-5; 7 bases fit TRBD1. The germline CDR1 and CDR2 sequences are ENHRY and SYGVKD. CDR3 length: 15 residues. J was trimmed by 2 bases and V by 4 bases; bases with no gene match: 7. CDR3 nucleotides: TGTGCCATCAGTGTGGGGGACAGCTTTCAAGAGACCCAGTACTTC. It translates to CAISVGDSFQETQYF.

This clone was seen only once. The chain is built from TRBV6-6 and TRBJ1-6, with D maybe TRBD1 (5 bases). The V gene's germline CDR1 is MNHNY and CDR2 SVGAGI (reference sequence). CDR3 length: 18 amino acids. V was cut by 5 bases and J by 0 bases, with 17 bases left in between. Here the CDR3 reads CASSPLRDGSSYNSPLHF. The DNA for the CDR3 is TGTGCCAGCAGTCCCCTCCGGGACGGGAGCTCCTATAATTCACCCCTCCACTTT.

The chain is built from TRBV9 and TRBJ2-1; TRBD2 matches 12 bases. The CDR3 spans 16 residues. V was pared by 0 bases and J by 7 bases, with 5 bases of the junction left unmatched. CDR1 is SGDLS, CDR2 YYNGEE, per germline. CDR3 sequence (DNA): TGTGCCAGCAGCGTAGGACGGACTAGCGGGAAGAATGAGCAGTTCTTC. It is translated as CASSVGRTSGKNEQFF.

The chain couples TRBV27 to TRBJ2-3; tentatively, D is TRBD2 (6 bases). The V gene's germline CDR1 is MNHEY and CDR2 SMNVEV (reference sequence). V was trimmed by 4 bases and J by 3 bases, leaving 11 bases between them. The CDR3 is made up of 14 amino acids. CDR3 nucleotides: TGTGCCAGCAGTTCCTTGGGACTGACAGATACGCAGTATTTT. Translating gives CASSSLGLTDTQYF.

The chain joins TRBV6-1 to TRBJ2-7; the D gene is possibly TRBD1 (6 bases). Trimming pared 3 bases from V and 5 bases from J, leaving 8 bases between. This CDR3 has 12 residues. Germline values: CDR1 MNHNS, CDR2 SASEGT. CDR3 protein: CASSDNRDEQYF. The CDR3 nucleotides are TGTGCCAGCAGTGATAACAGGGACGAGCAGTACTTC.

This clone was counted a few times. The chain is built from TRBV4-1 and TRBJ1-6; D is unresolved. This CDR3 region has 16 residues. The V end was cut by 0 bases, the J end by 4 bases, with 10 bases between. CDR1 and CDR2 (germline): MGHRA, YSYEKL. The CDR3 DNA reads TGCGCCAGCAGCCAAGACTCCGGGATTTATAATTCACCCCTCCACTTT. Protein: CASSQDSGIYNSPLHF.

The chain uses TRBV7-6 and TRBJ2-5; 11 bases are shared with TRBD2. In germline, CDR1 is SGHVS, CDR2 FNYEAQ. This CDR3 has 18 residues. J lost 5 bases, V lost 1 base, and 12 bases had no gene match. The CDR3, as DNA: TGTGCCAGCAGCTTAGATCTACTAGCGGGAGATGATTCGGAGACCCAGTACTTC. It codes for CASSLDLLAGDDSETQYF.

This chain links TRBV29-1 with TRBJ2-1; 7 bases are a match to TRBD2. The CDR3 is 15 amino acids. The J segment lost 5 bases and the V segment lost 3 bases, leaving 10 bases of the junction unmatched. Germline CDR1 is SQVTM and CDR2 is ANQGSEA. The CDR3 nucleotides are TGCAGCGTTGACGGCGGGAGAATGAGAGACAATGAGCAGTTCTTC. Its protein product is CSVDGGRMRDNEQFF.

The CDR3 here is CASSPAALKSHSWANVLTF. CDR3 DNA: TGTGCCAGCTCACCAGCGGCGTTAAAGTCCCATTCTTGGGCCAACGTCCTGACTTTC. V and J are TRBV18 and TRBJ2-6, with D uncertain. The CDR3 is 19 amino acids. Germline V gene lookup returns CDR1 KGHSH and CDR2 LQKENI. V shed 2 bases and J shed 5 bases, with 22 bases lying between them.

The chain couples TRBV21-1 to TRBJ2-2; the D call in the table, TRBD2, was not verified against the DNA. TRBV21-1 is labeled a pseudogene. The CDR3 runs 16 residues. This chain's CDR3 is CASSKSGSGDTGELFF. As DNA, the CDR3 is TGTGCCAGCAGCAAGTCAGGTAGCGGGGACACCGGGGAGCTGTTTTTT.

The chain employs TRBV4-1 and TRBJ2-6, with D possibly being TRBD1 (6 bases). Germline V CDR1 and CDR2: MGHRA, YSYEKL. V shed 0 bases and J shed 1 base, with 13 bases lying between them. The CDR3 is 18 amino acids. CDR3 sequence: CASSQEVLGASGANVLTF. As DNA, the CDR3 is TGCGCCAGCAGCCAAGAGGTTTTGGGGGCGTCTGGGGCCAACGTCCTGACTTTC.

The rearrangement links TRBV15 to TRBJ2-1, with TRBD2 as a possible D gene (6 bases). Germline assignment: CDR1 LNHNV and CDR2 YYDKDF (reference sequence). The CDR3 runs 10 residues. The germline V and J ends were trimmed by 5 bases and 10 bases, with 6 bases remaining between them. The CDR3 nucleotides read TGTGCCACCAGCGCGGGGGAGCAGTTCTTC. This codes for CATSAGEQFF.

The genes are TRBV7-2 and TRBJ1-2; no reliable D call. CDR3 size: 16 residues. Germline V CDR1 and CDR2: SGHTA, FQGNSA. The V and J ends lost 5 bases and 2 bases respectively, with 18 bases between them. The DNA for the CDR3 is TGTGCCAGCAGCCCGGGATTTGGTCAGGCCAACTATGGCTACACCTTC. Protein product: CASSPGFGQANYGYTF.

This clone was seen a few times. The J gene is TRBJ2-7, the V gene TRBV28; D is perhaps TRBD2 (6 bases). The CDR3 is made up of 14 amino acids. Germline V gene data show CDR1 as MDHEN and CDR2 as SYDVKM. V was pared by 1 base and J by 3 bases, with 10 bases between. In nucleotides, the CDR3 is TGTGCCAGCAGTTTATACGGGAGCGTCTACGAGCAGTACTTC. This encodes CASSLYGSVYEQYF.

The chain employs TRBV3-1 (or the pseudogene TRBV3-2) and TRBJ2-1; TRBD1 might be the D (6 bases). The V end was cut by 4 bases, the J end by 4 bases, with 20 bases between. This CDR3 has 17 residues. Germline V gene lookup returns CDR1 LGHDT and CDR2 YNNKEL (reference sequence). The CDR3 sequence is CASSRDTNERLYNEQFF. CDR3 nucleotides: TGTGCCAGCAGCCGGGACACGAACGAAAGGTTGTACAATGAGCAGTTCTTC.

The CDR3 sequence: CASSPYYDRDAEAFF. Written as DNA, the CDR3 is TGTGCCAGCAGTCCATACTATGACAGGGATGCTGAAGCTTTCTTT. The V call is TRBV28, the J call TRBJ1-1, with 7 bases aligning to TRBD1. CDR3 length: 15 amino acids. The germline gives CDR1 MDHEN, CDR2 SYDVKM. After removal of 5 bases from V and 6 bases from J, the junction contained 12 bases not matched to a gene.

This clone appeared a few times. The chain has TRBV4-1 and TRBJ2-1; 9 bases line up with TRBD1. V shed 0 bases, J shed 6 bases, and the junction held 12 bases outside the gene matches. The CDR3 has 18 residues. CDR1 and CDR2 from the germline V gene are MGHRA and YSYEKL. The CDR3 here is CASSQDRTGAFLFNEQFF. As DNA, the CDR3 is TGCGCCAGCAGCCAAGACCGGACAGGGGCATTCCTCTTCAATGAGCAGTTCTTC.

This clone has just a few counts. V gene TRBV19 combines with J gene TRBJ2-7; no firm D call. This CDR3 spans 13 amino acids. CDR1 is LNHDA and CDR2 is SQIVND in the germline V gene (reference sequence). V lost 5 bases and J lost 1, with 9 bases in between. This CDR3 is CASSSRPSYEQYF. Here the CDR3 DNA reads TGTGCCAGTAGTTCCAGGCCGTCCTACGAGCAGTACTTC.

The chain links TRBV11-1 to TRBJ2-1; D uncertain. The V gene lost 1 base and the J gene lost 8 bases, with 9 bases spanning the gap. This CDR3 contains 13 residues. Germline V lookup: CDR1 SGHAT, CDR2 FQDESV (reference sequence). This chain's CDR3 is CASSLDPSYEQFF. CDR3 bases: TGTGCCAGCAGCTTAGATCCGAGCTATGAGCAGTTCTTC.

J is TRBJ1-2 and V is TRBV6-5; perhaps TRBD1 as D (5 bases). The CDR3 consists of 14 residues. In germline, CDR1 is MNHEY, CDR2 SVGAGI. V lost 6 bases and J 6 bases, leaving 17 bases between the germline ends. CDR3 coding DNA: TGTGCCAGCAGAGGTGGGGCAGGGTCGAATGGCTACACCTTC. It yields the protein CASRGGAGSNGYTF.

The V and J genes are TRBV5-1 and TRBJ1-1; no reliable D call. V was shortened by 3 bases and J by 0 bases, with 12 bases between the two germline ends. Germline values: CDR1 SGHRS, CDR2 YFSETQ. The CDR3 consists of 15 residues. In DNA, the CDR3 is TGCGCCAGCAGCTCCACTACTTTTATGAACACTGAAGCTTTCTTT. This gives the protein CASSSTTFMNTEAFF.

V usage is TRBV6-5 and J usage is TRBJ2-6, with a possible D match to TRBD1 (5 bases). V lost 7 bases to trimming and J lost 2 bases, with 12 bases between them. This CDR3 spans 15 amino acids. CDR1 MNHEY and CDR2 SVGAGI come from the germline V gene. The CDR3 reads CASNFQGTGANVLTF. Here the CDR3 DNA reads TGTGCCAGCAACTTTCAGGGAACTGGGGCCAACGTCCTGACTTTC.

This clone was counted once. V usage is TRBV6-5 and J usage is TRBJ2-5, with 7 bases identical to TRBD2. Trimming at V came to 2 bases and at J to 5 bases, leaving 8 bases not matched to a gene. CDR1 is MNHEY, CDR2 SVGAGI, per germline. This CDR3 comprises 15 residues. This CDR3 reads CASSYKAFGGETQYF. The DNA of the CDR3 is TGTGCCAGCAGTTACAAAGCCTTCGGGGGGGAGACCCAGTACTTC.

This chain connects TRBV3-1 (or the pseudogene TRBV3-2) to TRBJ2-4; TRBD2 matches at 10 bases. In germline, CDR1 is LGHDT, CDR2 YNNKEL (reference sequence). The V segment lost 4 bases and the J segment 3 bases; nucleotides outside the gene matches: 9. The CDR3 sequence is 17 residues long. The CDR3 loop is CASSPPALAGIKNIQYF. The CDR3 nucleotides are TGTGCCAGCAGCCCCCCCGCACTAGCGGGAATCAAAAACATTCAGTACTTC.